Shown below are 23 T cell receptor beta chains from a single sample sequenced in a study of blood T cell repertoires in COVID-19. TCRdb's table, derived via immunoSEQ multiplex PCR, lists solely in-frame clones and lacks some. The repertoire holds 150,000 or so clones, with approximately 90% as singletons. The specimen was peripheral blood. The receptors were sampled from a man between 18 and 35 years old with COVID-19, enrolled during active disease.

The J gene is TRBJ2-3, the V gene TRBV19; 12 bases align to TRBD2. The CDR3 is 17 residues long. Germline V gene data show CDR1 as LNHDA and CDR2 as SQIVND (reference sequence). Losses at the gene ends were 4 bases for V and 3 bases for J; bases not matched to a gene: 8. As DNA, the CDR3 is TGTGCCAGTAGTACCCGACTAGCGGGAGAGGGAACAGATACGCAGTATTTT. Protein sequence: CASSTRLAGEGTDTQYF.

The CDR3 sequence is CASSPVGTGVWYGYTF. CDR3 in DNA: TGTGCCAGCTCACCGGTCGGGACAGGGGTCTGGTATGGCTACACCTTC. J is TRBJ1-2 and V is TRBV18, with TRBD1 identical over 10 bases. CDR1 is KGHSH, CDR2 LQKENI, per germline. The CDR3 has 16 residues. Germline trimming cut 3 bases from V and 5 bases from J; bases unmatched to any gene: 9. The full variable domain, its missing parts supplied by reference TRBV18 and TRBJ1-2, is NAGVMQNPRHLVRRRGQEARLRCSPMKGHSHVYWYRQLPEEGLKFMVYLQKENIIDESGMPKERFSAEFPKEGPSILRIQQVVRGDSAAYFCASSPVGTGVWYGYTFGSGTRLTVV.

The chain employs TRBV28 and TRBJ1-1; 7 bases align to TRBD1. Germline CDR1 reads MDHEN; CDR2 reads SYDVKM. Losses at the gene ends were 6 bases for V and 6 bases for J; bases not matched to a gene: 16. CDR3 size: 16 residues. The CDR3 DNA reads as TGTGCCAGCAGCCCCATCAGGGACAGCGAACAATCTGAAGCTTTCTTT. Its protein is CASSPIRDSEQSEAFF.

The V call is TRBV7-2, the J call TRBJ2-3; D uncertain. CDR1 is SGHTA, CDR2 FQGNSA, per germline. The CDR3 is made up of 11 amino acids. V was pared by 4 bases and J by 6 bases, with 5 bases between. DNA for the CDR3: TGTGCCAGCAGCTCCAGTGATACGCAGTATTTT. This codes for CASSSSDTQYF.

This rearrangement joins TRBV4-2 to TRBJ2-7; 8 positions agree with TRBD2. With V trimmed by 3 bases and J by 4 bases, 11 bases remained unmatched. CDR1 and CDR2 from the germline V gene are LGHNA and YNFKEQ. The CDR3 has 16 amino acids. The CDR3 sequence: CASSQERSGRPYEQYF. CDR3 in DNA: TGTGCCAGCAGCCAGGAAAGGAGCGGGAGACCGTACGAGCAGTACTTC.

Of note for this clone: Relative to the germline gene, one junction end is altered; a read error may explain this. The chain has TRBV15 and TRBJ1-4; D is unclear. The germline V gene has CDR1 LNHNV and CDR2 YYDKDF (reference sequence). The CDR3 totals 15 residues. CDR3: CATSRAPSSNEKLLF. The CDR3 region has the DNA TGTGCCACCAGCAGAGCCCCGAGTTCTAATGAAAAACTGCTTTTT. The entire variable domain, with the rest obtained from reference TRBV15 and TRBJ1-4, is as follows: DAMVIQNPRYQVTQFGKPVTLSCSQTLNHNVMYWYQQKSSQAPKLLFHYYDKDFNNEADTPDNFQSRRPNTSFCFLDIRSPGLGDTAMYLCATSRAPSSNEKLLFGSGTQLSVL.

In its sample, this clone was seen once. The genes are TRBV6-2 or TRBV6-3 and TRBJ2-7; D is possibly TRBD1 (6 bases). The ends were cut back, 2 bases at V and 2 bases at J, with 13 bases in the middle. Per germline, CDR1 MNHEY and CDR2 SVGEGT. The CDR3 extends over 15 amino acids. The CDR3: CASSYPAQGPYEQYF. The CDR3 DNA sequence: TGTGCCAGCAGTTACCCAGCACAGGGCCCCTACGAGCAGTACTTC.

The CDR3 protein is CAIRSGDSYEQYF. As DNA, the CDR3 is TGTGCCATCAGGTCAGGGGATTCCTACGAGCAGTACTTC. The rearrangement links TRBV10-3 to TRBJ2-7; TRBD1 is a possible D gene (6 bases). The CDR3 consists of 13 residues. Germline V gene sequence: CDR1 ENHRY, CDR2 SYGVKD. Trimming took 6 bases from V and 1 from J, leaving 10 bases between them.

This clone was counted a single time. The CDR3 sequence: CASSSVVGGYEQYF. CDR3 DNA: TGTGCCAGCAGCTCGGTGGTCGGGGGTTACGAGCAGTACTTC. The chain carries TRBV7-2 and TRBJ2-7; perhaps TRBD2 as D (6 bases). Germline-derived CDR1 and CDR2 are SGHTA and FQGNSA. Trimming took 4 bases from V and 4 from J, leaving 14 bases between them. This CDR3 has 14 amino acids.

The chain has TRBV4-3 and TRBJ2-7, with 7 bases aligning to TRBD1. V was pared by 1 base and J by 3 bases, with 6 bases of the junction left unmatched. Germline-derived CDR1 and CDR2 are LGHNA and YSLEER. The CDR3 consists of 15 residues. CDR3 loop: CASSQVGQGVYEQYF. The DNA for the CDR3 is TGCGCCAGCAGCCAAGTAGGGCAGGGGGTCTACGAGCAGTACTTC.

V and J are TRBV18 and TRBJ2-3; a possible D gene is TRBD2 (6 bases). Looked up from germline, CDR1 is KGHSH and CDR2 is LQKENI. Trimming pared 3 bases from V and 3 bases from J, leaving 13 bases between. This CDR3 is built from 15 residues. DNA for the CDR3: TGTGCCAGCTCACCCCGGGACTTACTGACAGATACGCAGTATTTT. Translation: CASSPRDLLTDTQYF.

The V call is TRBV6-2 or TRBV6-3, the J call TRBJ2-1; 7 bases agree with TRBD2. J was trimmed by 8 bases and V by 5 bases; bases with no gene match: 9. CDR3 length equals 14 residues. CDR1 is MNHEY and CDR2 is SVGEGT in the germline V gene. CDR3 in amino acids: CASSRSISGHEQFF. For the CDR3, the DNA is TGTGCCAGCAGTCGATCAATTAGCGGGCATGAGCAGTTCTTC.

The rearrangement links TRBV5-8 to TRBJ2-7; 9 bases line up with TRBD1. CDR1 is SGHTS, CDR2 YDEGEE, per germline. This CDR3 is built from 15 residues. J was trimmed by 4 bases and V by 2 bases; bases with no gene match: 7. The CDR3 is CASSFDWDRVYEQYF. CDR3 coding DNA: TGTGCCAGCAGCTTCGACTGGGACAGGGTTTACGAGCAGTACTTC.

The chain carries TRBV5-1 and TRBJ2-1; D ambiguous. The CDR3 totals 18 residues. Germline CDR1 is SGHRS and CDR2 is YFSETQ. V lost 1 base to trimming and J lost 0 bases, with 17 bases between them. CDR3 coding DNA: TGCGCCAGCAGCTTGAAGGCTGCTACAGTCTACTCCTACAATGAGCAGTTCTTC. Amino acids: CASSLKAATVYSYNEQFF.

The rearrangement uses TRBV5-4 and TRBJ2-2; D remains ambiguous. Germline loops: CDR1 SGHNT, CDR2 YYREEE (reference sequence). This CDR3 spans 10 amino acids. Trimming removed 7 bases at V and 8 bases at J, with 6 bases between. CDR3 nucleotides: TGTGCCAGCCTCCCGGGGGAGCTGTTTTTT. This translates into CASLPGELFF.

The chain uses TRBV28 and TRBJ2-3; 11 bases align to TRBD2. The junction had 10 bases not matched to a gene; V was cut back by 3 bases and J by 2 bases. Germline V gives CDR1 MDHEN, CDR2 SYDVKM. The CDR3 extends over 18 amino acids. DNA for the CDR3: TGTGCCAGCAGTTTCCGGTTCGTAGCGGGAGGGCCCACAGATACGCAGTATTTT. Translating it yields CASSFRFVAGGPTDTQYF. Combining the CDR3 with reference TRBV28 and TRBJ2-3 gives the whole variable domain DVKVTQSSRYLVKRTGEKVFLECVQDMDHENMFWYRQDPGLGLRLIYFSYDVKMKEKGDIPEGYSVSREKKERFSLILESASTNQTSMYLCASSFRFVAGGPTDTQYFGPGTRLTVL.

This clone was detected only once. The V and J genes are TRBV6-5 and TRBJ1-2, with 8 bases aligning to TRBD1. Germline CDR1 and CDR2: MNHEY and SVGAGI. V shed 2 bases and J 6 bases; nucleotides not matched to a gene: 8. CDR3 size: 15 residues. CDR3 in DNA: TGTGCCAGCAGTTACGGAGCCACGACAGGGGATGGCTACACCTTC. It is translated as CASSYGATTGDGYTF.

The J gene is TRBJ2-1, the V gene TRBV3-1 (or the pseudogene TRBV3-2); a possible D gene is TRBD1 (5 bases). The length of the CDR3 is 14 residues. V was pared by 0 bases and J by 9 bases, with 12 bases between. Germline V gene lookup returns CDR1 LGHDT and CDR2 YNNKEL (reference sequence). CDR3 loop: CASSQERGFGEQFF. The CDR3 DNA sequence: TGTGCCAGCAGCCAAGAAAGGGGCTTCGGTGAGCAGTTCTTC.

The gene calls are TRBV5-1 and TRBJ2-2; D gene ambiguous. Looked up from germline, CDR1 is SGHRS and CDR2 is YFSETQ. The CDR3 extends over 14 amino acids. V lost 0 bases, J lost 7 bases, and 10 bases lay in between. Written as DNA, the CDR3 is TGCGCCAGCAGCTTGGGCCTACAGATCGGGGAGCTGTTTTTT. Protein sequence: CASSLGLQIGELFF.

The chain couples TRBV10-3 to TRBJ2-2, with 8 bases aligning to TRBD1. The CDR3 sequence is 15 residues long. J was trimmed by 0 bases and V by 7 bases; bases with no gene match: 4. Germline V gives CDR1 ENHRY, CDR2 SYGVKD. CDR3 DNA sequence: TGTGCCATCACCCAGGACAGGGCGAACACCGGGGAGCTGTTTTTT. Amino acid sequence: CAITQDRANTGELFF.

The CDR3 coding sequence is TGTGCCAGCAGCTTGAAGGGCAGGGAGAACACTGAAGCTTTCTTT. Amino acids: CASSLKGRENTEAFF. V gene TRBV5-4 combines with J gene TRBJ1-1, with D possibly TRBD1 on 5 matching bases. The V gene's germline CDR1 is SGHNT and CDR2 YYREEE (reference sequence). There are 15 residues in the CDR3. V was clipped by 1 base and J by 1 base, with 11 bases between them.

The chain joins TRBV16 to TRBJ2-5, with D possibly being TRBD2 (6 bases). The CDR3 contains 12 residues. Germline lookup yields CDR1 KGHSY and CDR2 FQNENV. Trimming cost V 2 bases and J 12 bases, with 13 bases left between them. The CDR3 protein is CASSQPGEREYF. The CDR3 DNA reads TGTGCCAGCAGCCAACCGGGGGAGCGGGAGTACTTC.

The genes are TRBV7-9 and TRBJ2-7; 14 bases agree with TRBD2. This CDR3 has 15 residues. CDR1 and CDR2 from the germline V gene are SEHNR and FQNEAQ (reference sequence). V lost 3 bases to trimming and J lost 6 bases; unmatched junction nucleotides: 4. The CDR3 protein is CASSLGTSGSSEQYF. The DNA of the CDR3 is TGTGCCAGCAGCTTGGGGACTAGCGGGAGTAGCGAGCAGTACTTC.